The rows below give T cell receptor beta chains drawn from one sample of a study of cytomegalovirus exposure and HLA in healthy donors. The protocol was immunoSEQ multiplex PCR, while the TCRdb copy is restricted to in-frame clones and leaves out a portion. This sample's clone table lists 120,000 or so clones. Sequencing used PBMCs. Receptors originate from a man between 18 and 35 years old in good health and CMV-seronegative. Each CDR3 is given with its conserved first and last residue. A D gene is named only where the DNA matches it firmly.

TRBJ2-7 | NA | TRBV28 | CASSTPPRDQEQYF | TGTGCCAGCAGTACCCCGCCGCGGGACCAAGAGCAGTACTTC
TRBJ2-7 | NA | TRBV28 | CASSLYSYEQYF | TGTGCCAGCAGTTTATACAGCTACGAGCAGTACTTC
TRBJ2-1 | NA | TRBV7-9 | CASSSIRGDEVEQFF | TGTGCCAGCAGCTCCATACGCGGGGATGAGGTTGAGCAGTTCTTC
TRBJ1-1 | NA | TRBV7-9 | CASSLRSDSDEAFF | TGTGCCAGCAGCTTAAGGTCGGACAGCGATGAAGCTTTCTTT
TRBJ1-2 | NA | TRBV2 | CASSEETQVYGYTF | TGTGCCAGCAGTGAAGAAACACAAGTCTATGGCTACACCTTC
TRBJ2-2 | NA | TRBV10-3 | CAISELGQAELFF | TGTGCCATCAGCGAATTAGGACAAGCCGAGCTGTTTTTT
TRBJ2-1 | NA | TRBV6-1 | CARVPRVYYNEQFF | TGTGCCAGGGTACCTCGAGTATACTACAATGAGCAGTTCTTC
TRBJ2-7 | TRBD1 | TRBV5-6 | CASSESGTVSYEQYF | TGTGCCAGCAGCGAGTCCGGGACAGTCTCCTACGAGCAGTACTTC
TRBJ2-6 | NA | TRBV28 | CASSSPGSQSLGANVLTF | TGTGCCAGCAGTTCCCCAGGTTCTCAATCTCTCGGGGCCAACGTCCTGACTTTC
TRBJ2-1 | TRBD2 | TRBV2 | CASSETPSGAYNEQFF | TGTGCCAGCAGTGAAACACCTAGCGGGGCCTACAATGAGCAGTTCTTC
TRBJ2-7 | TRBD1 | TRBV6-1 | CASGTGNSYEQYF | TGTGCCAGCGGGACAGGTAACTCCTACGAGCAGTACTTC
TRBJ1-2 | NA | TRBV7-2 | CASSQGTSNYGYTF | TGTGCCAGCAGCCAAGGGACATCTAACTATGGCTACACCTTC
TRBJ1-2 | NA | TRBV9 | CASSVTEGRHYGYTF | TGTGCCAGCAGCGTAACTGAGGGTCGCCATTATGGCTACACCTTC
TRBJ2-1 | TRBD2 | TRBV19 | CASNPRLAGGYSYNEQFF | TGTGCCAGTAACCCAAGACTAGCGGGGGGCTATTCCTACAATGAGCAGTTCTTC
TRBJ1-2 | TRBD1 | TRBV27 | CASSYTGGAFGYTF | TGTGCCAGCAGTTACACAGGGGGCGCGTTTGGCTACACCTTC
TRBJ1-4 | TRBD1 | TRBV6-5 | CASSWGQEGEKLFF | TGTGCCAGCAGTTGGGGACAGGAGGGAGAAAAACTGTTTTTT
TRBJ1-2 | NA | TRBV4-1 | CASSPTRGLGGYTF | TGCGCCAGCAGCCCGACCAGGGGCCTCGGTGGCTACACCTTC
TRBJ1-2 | NA | TRBV2 | CASSEFWGPDYGYTF | TGTGCCAGCAGTGAGTTTTGGGGGCCTGACTATGGCTACACCTTC
TRBJ2-1 | TRBD2 | TRBV6-6 | CASTRGGASDEQFF | TGTGCCAGCACCCGGGGAGGGGCCTCTGATGAGCAGTTCTTC
TRBJ1-4 | TRBD1 | TRBV19 | CATRDRDPVGGEKLFF | TGTGCCACTCGGGACAGGGACCCCGTAGGAGGTGAAAAACTGTTTTTT
TRBJ1-1 | NA | TRBV7-3 | CASSQGQGHTEAFF | TGTGCCAGCAGCCAAGGGCAGGGCCACACTGAAGCTTTCTTT
TRBJ2-1 | NA | TRBV10-3 | CAISGLVSSYNEQFF | TGTGCCATCAGTGGTCTGGTTAGCTCCTACAATGAGCAGTTCTTC
TRBJ1-1 | NA | TRBV2 | CASRQVQNTEAFF | TGTGCCAGCAGACAGGTCCAGAACACTGAAGCTTTCTTT
TRBJ2-2 | NA | TRBV7-2 | CASSFNDWADGELFF | TGTGCCAGCAGCTTTAACGATTGGGCTGACGGGGAGCTGTTTTTT
TRBJ1-1 | TRBD1 | TRBV5-4 | CASSPGGQRTEAFF | TGTGCCAGCAGCCCCGGGGGACAGAGGACTGAAGCTTTCTTT
TRBJ2-3 | TRBD2 | TRBV6-1 | CASRYSGSWADTQYF | TGTGCCAGCAGATATAGCGGGAGTTGGGCAGATACGCAGTATTTT
TRBJ1-1 | NA | TRBV28 | CASSFRGSTEAFF | TGTGCCAGCAGCTTTAGGGGGTCTACTGAAGCTTTCTTT
TRBJ2-7 | NA | TRBV5-1 | CASSFQGNEQYF | TGCGCCAGCAGTTTTCAGGGAAACGAGCAGTACTTC
TRBJ1-1 | NA | TRBV13 | CASSPRPGRYQAFF | TGTGCCAGCAGCCCTAGGCCGGGGAGGTATCAAGCTTTCTTT
TRBJ2-7 | NA | TRBV2 | CASSEDSLDKQYF | TGTGCCAGCAGTGAAGATAGCTTGGACAAACAGTACTTC
TRBJ2-7 | NA | TRBV19 | CASSYGRTGYEQYF | TGTGCCAGTAGCTATGGGAGGACCGGGTACGAGCAGTACTTC
TRBJ2-7 | NA | TRBV7-2 | CASSLERAAYEQYF | TGTGCCAGCAGCTTAGAGAGGGCAGCCTACGAGCAGTACTTC
TRBJ2-5 | TRBD2 | TRBV5-5 | CASSLEVAGGPETQYF | TGTGCCAGCAGCTTGGAGGTAGCGGGGGGGCCAGAGACCCAGTACTTC
TRBJ2-7 | NA | TRBV10-3 | CAISVETAGTYEQYF | TGTGCCATCAGTGTCGAGACGGCGGGGACCTACGAGCAGTACTTC